This entry is about one T cell receptor (beta chain). Its antigen is as yet unknown. At one of its ends the junction is not consistent with the germline gene, which may arise from a read error. This sample was included in a study of OX40 agonist ivuxolimab in advanced cancers. The wider study: Enrollees could have had prior anti-PD-1, anti-PD-L1 or anti-CTLA-4 therapy, which 40% had received.

Measured with immunoSEQ multiplex PCR; TCRdb has only the in-frame clones, and not every one. The sample holds 11,000 to 15,000 clones; 70% to 75% are singletons and the top ten take about 32%. Broader study findings: Researchers did not determine the expanded peripheral T cells' antigen specificity.

The CDR3 loop spans 13 amino acids. CDR1 is SGHRS, CDR2 YFSETQ, per germline. At baseline, cycle 4 day 1, and cycle 7 day 1, blood was sampled. The sequence came from an adult with an advanced solid tumor such as melanoma, head and neck, liver or kidney cancer. This rearrangement joins TRBV5-1 to TRBJ2-2, with unresolved D. Sample: CD4+ or CD8+ T cells sorted from blood, taken in a trial of the OX40 agonist ivuxolimab. Written as DNA, the CDR3 is TGCGCCAGCCGCTTCTCGAACACCGGGGAGCTGTTTTTT. Its protein is CASRFSNTGELFF. Full variable domain (outside the CDR3, taken from reference TRBV5-1 and TRBJ2-2): KAGVTQTPRYLIKTRGQQVTLSCSPISGHRSVSWYQQTPGQGLQFLFEYFSETQRNKGNFPGRFSGRQFSNSRSEMNVSTLELGDSALYLCASRFSNTGELFFGEGSRLTVL.